Presented here are 17 T cell receptor beta chains from one specimen sequenced in a study of blood T cell repertoires in COVID-19. Data came from immunoSEQ multiplex PCR; TCRdb stores just in-frame clones and leaves some out. Altogether about 210,000 clones are present, around four fifths being singletons, with the ten largest covering roughly 7.6%. Sample: peripheral blood. These receptors were obtained from a woman aged 45-65 years with acute or convalescent COVID-19.

The chain employs TRBV5-4 and TRBJ2-3; maybe TRBD2 (6 bases). The CDR3 runs to 15 residues. With 3 bases removed from V and 3 bases from J, the gap between germline ends came to 14 bases. Per the germline V gene, CDR1 is SGHNT and CDR2 is YYREEE (reference sequence). CDR3 bases: TGTGCCAGCAGCTACACTAGCAGAACTACAGATACGCAGTATTTT. It encodes CASSYTSRTTDTQYF.

The chain carries TRBV7-9 and TRBJ2-1, with TRBD2 matching 8 bases. Germline V gene data show CDR1 as SEHNR and CDR2 as FQNEAQ (reference sequence). V was clipped by 4 bases and J by 0 bases; unmatched bases: 8. The CDR3 is made up of 17 amino acids. Here the CDR3 reads CASSWGLAGSSYNEQFF. CDR3 in DNA: TGTGCCAGCAGCTGGGGGTTAGCGGGAAGCTCCTACAATGAGCAGTTCTTC.

CDR3 protein: CSVAIGQGSRNQPQHF. The DNA of the CDR3 is TGCAGCGTGGCCATTGGACAGGGATCTCGCAATCAGCCCCAGCATTTT. The chain links TRBV29-1 to TRBJ1-5; 8 bases fit TRBD1. The V and J ends lost 6 bases and 2 bases, in that order; junction bases with no gene match: 12. The CDR3 runs 16 residues. Per the germline V gene, CDR1 is SQVTM and CDR2 is ANQGSEA.

This chain joins TRBV5-1 and TRBJ2-3; TRBD2 matches at 8 bases. The CDR3 length is 16 residues. Germline V CDR1 and CDR2: SGHRS, YFSETQ. V lost 2 bases and J lost 1; bases outside the gene matches: 6. Here the CDR3 reads CASSLSGRGGTDTQYF. Written as DNA, the CDR3 is TGCGCCAGCAGCTTAAGCGGGAGAGGGGGCACAGATACGCAGTATTTT.

This chain links TRBV18 with TRBJ1-3; D remains unclear. The CDR3 extends over 14 amino acids. The V gene's germline CDR1 is KGHSH and CDR2 LQKENI. Between the trimmed V and J ends, which lost 6 bases and 2 bases, there was a span of 11 bases. The CDR3 here is CASSSTATGNTIYF. Written as DNA, the CDR3 is TGTGCCAGCTCGTCTACTGCGACTGGAAACACCATATATTTT.

The V and J genes are TRBV5-1 and TRBJ2-3; the match to TRBD2 covers 14 bases. Germline CDR1 is SGHRS and CDR2 is YFSETQ. This CDR3 is 16 amino acids long. V shed 4 bases, J shed 9 bases, and the junction held 10 bases outside the gene matches. CDR3 bases: TGCGCCAGCAGCCAGACTAGCGGGAGGGCCGGAGGAACGCAGTATTTT. Its protein is CASSQTSGRAGGTQYF. The whole variable domain, remainder taken from reference TRBV5-1 and TRBJ2-3, is KAGVTQTPRYLIKTRGQQVTLSCSPISGHRSVSWYQQTPGQGLQFLFEYFSETQRNKGNFPGRFSGRQFSNSRSEMNVSTLELGDSALYLCASSQTSGRAGGTQYFGPGTRLTVL.

This clone has more than one count but fewer than ten. This rearrangement joins TRBV9 to TRBJ2-1; no firm D call. This CDR3 comprises 13 residues. V shed 0 bases and J shed 6 bases, with 7 bases lying between them. Germline-derived CDR1 and CDR2 are SGDLS and YYNGEE. As DNA, the CDR3 is TGTGCCAGCAGCGTAGGAGAGGTCAATGAGCAGTTCTTC. Residues: CASSVGEVNEQFF.

The chain links TRBV20-1 to TRBJ1-5; D unresolved. The germline V gene encodes CDR1 DFQATT and CDR2 SNEGSKA (reference sequence). Trimming shortened V by 4 bases and J by 3 bases, and 13 bases separated the two germline ends. The CDR3 covers 14 residues. The CDR3, as DNA: TGCAGTGCTATTGACGGAGATCACAATCAGCCCCAGCATTTT. Amino acids: CSAIDGDHNQPQHF.

This clone was picked up one time. Other DNA sequences within the sample encode an identical CDR3. The V call is TRBV2, the J call TRBJ1-6; D is unresolved. The CDR3 totals 13 residues. Germline CDR1 SNHLY, CDR2 FYNNEI. V shed 4 bases and J shed 8 bases, with 9 bases lying between them. As DNA, the CDR3 is TGTGCCAGCAGTGTAAGCGGGGATTCACCCCTCCACTTT. Translated: CASSVSGDSPLHF.

This chain joins TRBV3-1 (or the pseudogene TRBV3-2) and TRBJ1-2, with TRBD1 matching over 10 bases. J was trimmed by 5 bases and V by 4 bases; bases with no gene match: 1. CDR3 length equals 13 residues. Per the germline V gene, CDR1 is LGHDT and CDR2 is YNNKEL (reference sequence). DNA of the CDR3: TGTGCCAGCAGCCCGGGACAGGGGTATGGCTACACCTTC. It translates to CASSPGQGYGYTF.

This clone has just one count. The chain couples TRBV7-9 to TRBJ2-5; 9 bases line up with TRBD2. J gave up 5 bases and V 2 bases, and 15 bases lay outside the gene matches. The CDR3 covers 18 residues. The germline V gene has CDR1 SEHNR and CDR2 FQNEAQ (reference sequence). The CDR3 loop reads CASSLSHGSGRSGETQYF. The CDR3 DNA is TGTGCCAGCAGCTTATCTCATGGTAGCGGGAGATCAGGGGAGACCCAGTACTTC.

This chain uses TRBV10-1 with TRBJ2-1, with 8 bases identical to TRBD2. The CDR3 totals 14 residues. V shed 8 bases, J shed 0 bases, and the junction held 3 bases outside the gene matches. Germline lookup yields CDR1 WNHNN and CDR2 SYGVQD (reference sequence). CDR3 nucleotide sequence: TGCGCCAGCGGGAGCGGGAGCTCCTACAATGAGCAGTTCTTC. Amino acids: CASGSGSSYNEQFF.

The V call is TRBV27, the J call TRBJ1-4, with D possibly being TRBD1 (5 bases). Germline CDR1 reads MNHEY; CDR2 reads SMNVEV (reference sequence). V lost 1 base and J 3 bases, leaving 12 bases between the germline ends. There are 16 residues in the CDR3. CDR3: CASSLFSGMANEKLFF. In DNA form, the CDR3 reads TGTGCCAGCAGTTTATTCTCAGGGATGGCTAATGAAAAACTGTTTTTT.

This clone was observed once. V and J are TRBV10-2 and TRBJ1-3; D unresolved. CDR1 and CDR2 from the germline V gene are WSHSY and SAAADI. This CDR3 is 15 amino acids long. V lost 7 bases and J 2 bases, leaving 15 bases between the germline ends. The CDR3 is CASTPTRGPGNTIYF. CDR3 DNA: TGCGCCAGCACCCCAACACGAGGGCCTGGAAACACCATATATTTT.

A single count supports this clone. This sequence joins TRBV5-4 and TRBJ2-7, with 11 bases that match TRBD1. The CDR3 is 15 residues long. Losses at the gene ends were 4 bases for V and 7 bases for J; bases not matched to a gene: 10. Germline CDR1 SGHNT, CDR2 YYREEE (reference sequence). Here the CDR3 reads CASSGPRDRGGEQYF. In DNA, the CDR3 is TGTGCCAGCAGCGGGCCAAGGGACAGGGGGGGGGAGCAGTACTTC.

V and J are TRBV11-2 and TRBJ2-7; D is possibly TRBD1 (5 bases). CDR1 is SGHAT and CDR2 is FQNNGV in the germline V gene. V was pared by 1 base and J by 6 bases, with 10 bases between. This CDR3 region has 13 residues. CDR3 region: CASSLGQGGEQYF. The CDR3 DNA reads as TGTGCCAGCAGCTTAGGTCAGGGTGGCGAGCAGTACTTC.

This chain links TRBV19 with TRBJ2-1, with TRBD2 matching 11 bases. V dropped 4 bases and J dropped 7; count of bases not matched to a gene: 3. This CDR3 comprises 14 residues. CDR1 and CDR2 from the germline V gene are LNHDA and SQIVND (reference sequence). The CDR3 is CASSRTSGRNEQFF. In DNA, the CDR3 is TGTGCCAGTAGTAGAACTAGCGGGAGAAATGAGCAGTTCTTC.